A selection of T cell receptor beta chains follows, all from one sample in a study of CD8 T cells in ankylosing spondylitis. TCRdb reanalysed the 5' RACE reads using MiXCR and keeps one entry per CDR3 protein. Of 200,000 to 300,000 distinct CDR3 sequences in the sample, under 12% are singletons; the top ten hold around 2.6%. The sequenced sample was blood, either unsorted or a sorted T cell fraction (not recorded which). The receptors here all came from a male donor with ankylosing spondylitis or in good health (not recorded which). The CDR3 runs from the conserved cysteine through the conserved F or W. D genes are given only for firm matches. Size values are once, few and many counts, or a class for expanded clones, and some rows have none.

J gene: TRBJ1-2; V gene: TRBV2; D gene: TRBD1; clone size: few; CDR3 protein: CASSIPGQINYGYTF; CDR3 DNA: TGTGCCAGCAGTATACCGGGACAGATTAACTATGGCTACACCTTC
J gene: TRBJ2-1; V gene: TRBV15; D gene: TRBD1; clone size: -; CDR3 protein: CATKRGQGADNEQFF; CDR3 DNA: TGTGCCACCAAGAGGGGACAGGGGGCTGACAATGAGCAGTTCTTC
J gene: TRBJ2-5; V gene: TRBV12-3/TRBV12-4; D gene: TRBD2; clone size: many; CDR3 protein: CASSSLAGGRTQYF; CDR3 DNA: TGTGCCAGCAGTTCCCTAGCGGGGGGGCGGACCCAGTACTTC
J gene: TRBJ2-7; V gene: TRBV6-5; D gene: TRBD1; clone size: many; CDR3 protein: CASSYSGTGVYEQYF; CDR3 DNA: TGTGCCAGCAGTTACTCGGGGACAGGAGTCTACGAGCAGTACTTC
J gene: TRBJ2-3; V gene: TRBV4-1; D gene: TRBD2; clone size: many; CDR3 protein: CASSQERGLGGGVPDTQYF; CDR3 DNA: TGCGCCAGCAGCCAAGAAAGGGGCTTGGGCGGGGGAGTCCCAGATACGCAGTATTTT
J gene: TRBJ2-3; V gene: TRBV10-3; D gene: -; clone size: -; CDR3 protein: CAISESQGGSHTDTQYF; CDR3 DNA: TGTGCCATCAGTGAGTCGCAGGGAGGCAGCCACACAGATACGCAGTATTTT
J gene: TRBJ1-2; V gene: TRBV6-2/TRBV6-3; D gene: -; clone size: many; CDR3 protein: CASSDLTANTRGGAF; CDR3 DNA: TGTGCCAGCAGCGATCTTACCGCTAATACCCGCGGCGGAGCCTTC
J gene: TRBJ2-7; V gene: TRBV12-3/TRBV12-4; D gene: -; clone size: -; CDR3 protein: CASNTFTWSSSYEQYF; CDR3 DNA: TGTGCCAGCAATACTTTTACATGGAGCAGCTCCTACGAGCAGTACTTC
J gene: TRBJ1-1; V gene: TRBV7-8; D gene: -; clone size: many; CDR3 protein: CASSLSRSGQSEAFF; CDR3 DNA: TGTGCCAGCAGCTTAAGTCGATCCGGCCAGAGTGAAGCTTTCTTT
J gene: TRBJ1-1; V gene: TRBV11-2; D gene: -; clone size: many; CDR3 protein: CASSARQRNTEAFF; CDR3 DNA: TGTGCCAGCAGTGCCCGACAGAGGAACACTGAAGCTTTCTTT
J gene: TRBJ2-3; V gene: TRBV20-1; D gene: TRBD2; clone size: many; CDR3 protein: CSARPSGGAWTDTQYF; CDR3 DNA: TGCAGTGCTAGACCTAGCGGGGGGGCTTGGACAGATACGCAGTATTTT
J gene: TRBJ1-4; V gene: TRBV29-1; D gene: -; clone size: -; CDR3 protein: CSARWAEEKLFF; CDR3 DNA: TGCAGCGCCAGGTGGGCGGAAGAAAAACTGTTTTTT
J gene: TRBJ2-2; V gene: TRBV7-2; D gene: -; clone size: -; CDR3 protein: CASSRTQANTGELFF; CDR3 DNA: TGTGCCAGCAGCCGGACACAGGCGAACACCGGGGAGCTGTTTTTT
J gene: TRBJ2-3; V gene: TRBV12-3/TRBV12-4; D gene: -; clone size: many; CDR3 protein: CASTHGTPSTDTQYF; CDR3 DNA: TGTGCCAGCACTCACGGGACGCCTAGCACAGATACGCAGTATTTT
J gene: TRBJ1-2; V gene: TRBV29-1; D gene: TRBD1; clone size: many; CDR3 protein: CSVERGPGDGYTF; CDR3 DNA: TGCAGCGTTGAGAGGGGGCCAGGAGATGGCTACACCTTC
J gene: TRBJ1-4; V gene: TRBV20-1; D gene: TRBD1; clone size: many; CDR3 protein: CSAEQGPPEKLFF; CDR3 DNA: TGCAGTGCTGAACAGGGGCCCCCTGAAAAACTGTTTTTT
J gene: TRBJ2-3; V gene: TRBV7-9; D gene: TRBD2; clone size: few; CDR3 protein: CASSLPWTSGGADTQYF; CDR3 DNA: TGTGCCAGCAGCTTACCCTGGACTAGCGGAGGGGCAGATACGCAGTATTTT
J gene: TRBJ1-1; V gene: TRBV5-1; D gene: -; clone size: -; CDR3 protein: CASSLASAGVNTEAFF; CDR3 DNA: TGCGCCAGCAGCTTGGCTTCGGCGGGCGTGAACACTGAAGCTTTCTTT
J gene: TRBJ2-2; V gene: TRBV2; D gene: -; clone size: many; CDR3 protein: CASSVYRDAVGTGELFF; CDR3 DNA: TGTGCCAGCAGTGTATACAGGGATGCTGTTGGTACCGGGGAGCTGTTTTTT
J gene: TRBJ1-2; V gene: TRBV7-2; D gene: TRBD1; clone size: many; CDR3 protein: CASSLTRTGDYGYTF; CDR3 DNA: TGTGCCAGCAGCTTAACAAGGACAGGGGACTATGGCTACACCTTC
J gene: TRBJ2-2; V gene: TRBV6-6; D gene: -; clone size: many; CDR3 protein: CASRVGTGELFF; CDR3 DNA: TGTGCCAGCAGAGTCGGCACCGGGGAGCTGTTTTTT
J gene: TRBJ1-3; V gene: TRBV1; D gene: -; clone size: many; CDR3 protein: CTSSHRGSRGNTIYF; CDR3 DNA: TGCACCAGCAGCCATAGGGGGTCGAGGGGAAACACCATATATTTT
J gene: TRBJ2-7; V gene: TRBV20-1; D gene: -; clone size: -; CDR3 protein: CSASPGVTYEQYF; CDR3 DNA: TGCAGTGCTAGCCCCGGGGTAACCTACGAGCAGTACTTC
J gene: TRBJ1-3; V gene: TRBV20-1; D gene: -; clone size: many; CDR3 protein: CSAISYGNTIYF; CDR3 DNA: TGCAGTGCTATATCCTATGGGAACACCATATATTTT
J gene: TRBJ2-2; V gene: TRBV5-1; D gene: TRBD1; clone size: many; CDR3 protein: CASNPRGTVNTGELFF; CDR3 DNA: TGCGCCAGCAACCCGAGGGGGACAGTGAACACCGGGGAGCTGTTTTTT
J gene: TRBJ1-5; V gene: TRBV5-6; D gene: -; clone size: few; CDR3 protein: CASSLGPPGQPQHF; CDR3 DNA: TGTGCCAGCAGCTTGGGTCCCCCAGGCCAGCCCCAGCATTTT
J gene: TRBJ2-1; V gene: TRBV5-1; D gene: TRBD2; clone size: many; CDR3 protein: CASSFKAGGPDEQFF; CDR3 DNA: TGCGCCAGCAGCTTTAAAGCGGGGGGGCCGGATGAGCAGTTCTTC
J gene: TRBJ1-5; V gene: TRBV25-1; D gene: TRBD1; clone size: few; CDR3 protein: CASRINGTGNQPQHF; CDR3 DNA: TGTGCCAGCAGGATAAACGGGACAGGCAATCAGCCCCAGCATTTT
J gene: TRBJ1-2; V gene: TRBV6-4; D gene: -; clone size: few; CDR3 protein: CASSRLSLGGYTF; CDR3 DNA: TGTGCCAGCAGTAGACTGTCTCTAGGGGGCTACACCTTC
J gene: TRBJ2-3; V gene: TRBV21-1; D gene: -; clone size: many; CDR3 protein: CASSYRDRYRTDTQYF; CDR3 DNA: TGTGCCAGCAGCTATCGCGACAGGTACCGCACAGATACGCAGTATTTT
J gene: TRBJ2-2; V gene: TRBV3-1; D gene: -; clone size: many; CDR3 protein: CASSQGGPGELFF; CDR3 DNA: TGTGCCAGCAGCCAAGGGGGCCCCGGGGAGCTGTTTTTT
J gene: TRBJ1-2; V gene: TRBV30; D gene: -; clone size: -; CDR3 protein: CAWSATGFYGYTF; CDR3 DNA: TGTGCCTGGAGTGCGACAGGCTTTTATGGCTACACCTTC
J gene: TRBJ2-1; V gene: TRBV25-1; D gene: TRBD1; clone size: many; CDR3 protein: CASSGGTGYFNEQFF; CDR3 DNA: TGTGCCAGCAGTGGAGGGACAGGATATTTTAATGAGCAGTTCTTC
J gene: TRBJ2-1; V gene: TRBV10-3; D gene: -; clone size: few; CDR3 protein: CAISESRTGLPNEQFF; CDR3 DNA: TGTGCCATCAGTGAGTCGCGAACGGGTCTGCCTAATGAGCAGTTCTTC
J gene: TRBJ2-1; V gene: TRBV18; D gene: -; clone size: -; CDR3 protein: CASSPALEGNEQFF; CDR3 DNA: TGTGCCAGCTCACCTGCTCTAGAGGGGAATGAGCAGTTCTTC
J gene: TRBJ2-6; V gene: TRBV23-1; D gene: TRBD1; clone size: few; CDR3 protein: CASRFRDSGNVLTF; CDR3 DNA: TGCGCCAGCAGATTCCGGGACAGCGGAAACGTCCTGACTTTC
J gene: TRBJ2-4; V gene: TRBV5-4; D gene: TRBD2; clone size: -; CDR3 protein: CASSLSSSGREKNIQYF; CDR3 DNA: TGTGCCAGCAGCCTCTCTTCTAGCGGGAGAGAGAAAAACATTCAGTACTTC
J gene: TRBJ2-1; V gene: TRBV9; D gene: -; clone size: many; CDR3 protein: CASSGSTSYNEQFF; CDR3 DNA: TGTGCCAGCAGCGGAAGCACCTCCTACAATGAGCAGTTCTTC
J gene: TRBJ1-2; V gene: TRBV4-2; D gene: TRBD1; clone size: few; CDR3 protein: CASSQMTGGANYGYTF; CDR3 DNA: TGTGCCAGCAGCCAAATGACAGGGGGAGCTAACTATGGCTACACCTTC
J gene: TRBJ2-1; V gene: TRBV20-1; D gene: -; clone size: -; CDR3 protein: CSARIDSPYNEQFF; CDR3 DNA: TGCAGTGCTAGAATTGATTCCCCCTACAATGAGCAGTTCTTC
J gene: TRBJ2-5; V gene: TRBV20-1; D gene: -; clone size: few; CDR3 protein: CSARDSPQETQYF; CDR3 DNA: TGCAGTGCTAGAGATTCGCCCCAAGAGACCCAGTACTTC
J gene: TRBJ2-7; V gene: TRBV5-1; D gene: TRBD1; clone size: many; CDR3 protein: CASSLGTATYEQYF; CDR3 DNA: TGCGCCAGCAGCTTAGGGACAGCCACCTACGAGCAGTACTTC
J gene: TRBJ2-3; V gene: TRBV30; D gene: -; clone size: -; CDR3 protein: CAWRRGNGPSTDTQYF; CDR3 DNA: TGTGCCTGGAGACGCGGTAACGGACCTAGCACAGATACGCAGTATTTT
J gene: TRBJ2-3; V gene: TRBV7-9; D gene: -; clone size: few; CDR3 protein: CASSLGTAQYF; CDR3 DNA: TGTGCCAGCAGCTTAGGGACAGCGCAGTATTTT
J gene: TRBJ2-7; V gene: TRBV20-1; D gene: -; clone size: many; CDR3 protein: CSARVATLDEQYF; CDR3 DNA: TGCAGTGCTAGGGTAGCGACCTTGGACGAGCAGTACTTC
J gene: TRBJ2-5; V gene: TRBV11-3; D gene: TRBD2; clone size: -; CDR3 protein: CASSTPSGGDQETQYF; CDR3 DNA: TGTGCCAGCAGCACACCTAGCGGGGGGGACCAAGAGACCCAGTACTTC
J gene: TRBJ2-1; V gene: TRBV7-9; D gene: -; clone size: few; CDR3 protein: CASSPKAGPLLNEQFF; CDR3 DNA: TGTGCCAGCAGCCCCAAGGCGGGACCCCTTCTCAATGAGCAGTTCTTC
J gene: TRBJ2-1; V gene: TRBV9; D gene: -; clone size: many; CDR3 protein: CASSVELANEQFF; CDR3 DNA: TGTGCCAGCAGCGTAGAACTAGCTAATGAGCAGTTCTTC
J gene: TRBJ2-1; V gene: TRBV20-1; D gene: TRBD1; clone size: many; CDR3 protein: CSARVSRGQGSEQFF; CDR3 DNA: TGCAGTGCTAGAGTCTCTCGGGGACAGGGAAGCGAGCAGTTCTTC